Detailed here is one T cell receptor beta chain. Its matching antigen is unknown. This same CDR3 is encoded by further DNA sequences in the sample. This sample was taken from a study of shared clonotypes between healthy human individuals. Findings of the study overall: The sharing of 4.5% to 6.5% of naive CD4 clonotypes was seen across a handful of donors.

Clones were read by immunoSEQ multiplex PCR, and TCRdb kept only the in-frame ones, dropping some. The top ten clones hold 11% of a sample with roughly 220,000 clones, 65% of them seen once. Sequencing input: memory CD4+ T cells sorted from blood. As to subset: CD45RA-negative fraction. This TCR was sampled from a man between 25 and 39 years old in good health.

CDR3 residues: CASREQGSSYEQYF. The CDR3 DNA reads TGTGCCAGCAGAGAACAGGGCTCTTCCTACGAGCAGTACTTC. V is TRBV6-1 and J is TRBJ2-7, with a tentative D call TRBD1 (6 bases). The length of the CDR3 is 14 residues. Germline V gene lookup returns CDR1 MNHNS and CDR2 SASEGT. V was pared by 6 bases and J by 1 base, with 13 bases between.